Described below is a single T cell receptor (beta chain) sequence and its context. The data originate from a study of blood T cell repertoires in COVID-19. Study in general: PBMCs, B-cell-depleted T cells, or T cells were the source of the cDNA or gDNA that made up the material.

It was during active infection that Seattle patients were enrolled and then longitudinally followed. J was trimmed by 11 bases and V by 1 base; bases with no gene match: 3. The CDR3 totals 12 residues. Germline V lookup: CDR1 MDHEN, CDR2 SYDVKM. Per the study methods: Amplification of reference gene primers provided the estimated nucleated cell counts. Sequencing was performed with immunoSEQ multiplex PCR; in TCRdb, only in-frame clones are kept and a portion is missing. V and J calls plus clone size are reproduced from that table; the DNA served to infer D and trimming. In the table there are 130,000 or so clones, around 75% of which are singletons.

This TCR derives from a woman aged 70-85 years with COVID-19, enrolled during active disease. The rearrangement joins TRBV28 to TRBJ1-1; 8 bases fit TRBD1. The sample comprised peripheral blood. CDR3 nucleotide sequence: TGTGCCAGCAGTTTATATCAGGGGGCGGCTTTCTTT. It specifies CASSLYQGAAFF. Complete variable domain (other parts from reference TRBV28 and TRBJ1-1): DVKVTQSSRYLVKRTGEKVFLECVQDMDHENMFWYRQDPGLGLRLIYFSYDVKMKEKGDIPEGYSVSREKKERFSLILESASTNQTSMYLCASSLYQGAAFFGQGTRLTVV.